The 32 T cell receptor beta chains presented below share a single source sample, sequenced in a study of T-cell memory formation after mild COVID-19. TCRdb called the 5' RACE reads again in MiXCR, with one record for every CDR3 protein. The table lists fewer than 250,000 distinct CDR3 sequences, about 10% of them singletons. The sample taken for sequencing was PBMCs or a T cell subset sorted from them (not recorded which). The receptor set was obtained from a man in his late teens or twenties who had mild COVID-19 (a few samples of this study predate the infection). Cell type and time point are not known.

A few counts support this clonotype. The rearrangement joins TRBV15 to TRBJ1-1; tentatively, D is TRBD1 (5 bases). This CDR3 region has 17 residues. The germline V and J ends were trimmed by 3 bases and 3 bases, with 20 bases remaining between them. CDR1 LNHNV and CDR2 YYDKDF come from the germline V gene (reference sequence). The CDR3 DNA reads as TGTGCCACCAGCAGCCCCCGCGAGGACACGAAGTACACTGAAGCTTTCTTT. It encodes CATSSPREDTKYTEAFF.

A few counts support this clonotype. The rearrangement links TRBV5-1 to TRBJ1-1; D is possibly TRBD1 (6 bases). Trimming removed 3 bases at V and 6 bases at J, with 15 bases between. Germline-derived CDR1 and CDR2 are SGHRS and YFSETQ. This CDR3 is built from 14 residues. DNA of the CDR3: TGCGCCAGCAGCTCGACAGGACGAAAACCTGAAGCTTTCTTT. This codes for CASSSTGRKPEAFF.

The chain recombines TRBV27 with TRBJ1-5, with D perhaps TRBD1 (6 bases). The CDR3 sequence is 16 residues long. CDR1 and CDR2 (germline): MNHEY, SMNVEV (reference sequence). V shed 5 bases and J shed 1 base, with 15 bases lying between them. The CDR3: CASSRLGTTSNQPQHF. CDR3 in DNA: TGTGCCAGCAGTCGACTCGGGACAACCAGCAATCAGCCCCAGCATTTT.

This clonotype was seen more than once but under ten times. J is TRBJ2-3 and V is TRBV5-1, with D possibly TRBD1 on 6 matching bases. The germline CDR1 and CDR2 sequences are SGHRS and YFSETQ. Trimming left V 4 bases short and J 3 bases short, with 15 bases between. The CDR3 length is 15 residues. The CDR3 region has the DNA TGCGCCAGCAGCGGGGACACGCTGCGGACAGATACGCAGTATTTT. It codes for CASSGDTLRTDTQYF.

This clonotype was picked up many times. The chain links TRBV12-3 or TRBV12-4 to TRBJ2-3; D is unclear. The CDR3 has 14 amino acids. The V end lost 6 bases, the J end lost 4 bases, and 14 bases lay between the germline ends. In DNA, the CDR3 is TGTGCCAGCAGCCCCGGGTCCCCGGCAGATACGCAGTATTTT. It yields the protein CASSPGSPADTQYF.

This clonotype was observed a few times. This chain joins TRBV9 and TRBJ2-2; D gene uncertain. Per germline, CDR1 SGDLS and CDR2 YYNGEE. This CDR3 region has 15 residues. Between the trimmed V and J ends, which lost 5 bases and 0 bases, there was a span of 11 bases. CDR3 loop: CASSFRASNTGELFF. In nucleotides, the CDR3 is TGTGCCAGCAGTTTCCGGGCCTCGAACACCGGGGAGCTGTTTTTT. The complete variable domain, with remaining parts taken from reference TRBV9 and TRBJ2-2, reads DSGVTQTPKHLITATGQRVTLRCSPRSGDLSVYWYQQSLDQGLQFLIQYYNGEERAKGNILERFSAQQFPDLHSELNLSSLELGDSALYFCASSFRASNTGELFFGEGSRLTVL.

The chain combines TRBV2 with TRBJ2-1, with 9 bases matching TRBD2. There are 16 residues in the CDR3. Losses at the gene ends were 6 bases for V and 4 bases for J; bases not matched to a gene: 10. CDR1 and CDR2 from the germline V gene are SNHLY and FYNNEI. CDR3 sequence reads: CASRESRGGLYNEQFF. The CDR3 DNA follows: TGTGCCAGCAGGGAATCGCGGGGGGGCCTTTACAATGAGCAGTTCTTC.

CDR3 amino acids: CSVERVGSYEQYF. CDR3 sequence (DNA): TGCAGCGTTGAAAGGGTGGGAAGCTACGAGCAGTACTTC. The genes are TRBV29-1 and TRBJ2-7; D call uncertain. Germline assignment: CDR1 SQVTM and CDR2 ANQGSEA. CDR3 length: 13 residues. The V and J ends lost 2 bases and 3 bases respectively, with 11 bases between them.

This clonotype has ten or more counts. The CDR3: CASSWGRGLDTQYF. The CDR3 DNA is TGCGCCAGCAGCTGGGGGAGGGGGCTGGATACGCAGTATTTT. The chain employs TRBV5-1 and TRBJ2-3, with D perhaps TRBD1 or TRBD2 (7 bases each). The CDR3 is made up of 14 amino acids. Between the trimmed V and J ends, which lost 3 bases and 6 bases, there was a span of 14 bases. The V gene's germline CDR1 is SGHRS and CDR2 YFSETQ.

V gene TRBV7-3 combines with J gene TRBJ1-2, with a weak D call TRBD1 (6 bases). This CDR3 has 16 amino acids. Germline values: CDR1 SGHTA, CDR2 FQGTGA. Trimming stripped 5 bases from V and 7 bases from J, with 23 bases between. The CDR3 sequence: CASSLDAGGRGGGYTF. The CDR3 DNA sequence: TGTGCCAGCAGCCTCGACGCGGGGGGGCGCGGGGGTGGCTACACCTTC.

This clonotype has just a few counts. This sequence joins TRBV7-2 and TRBJ1-2, with D tentatively TRBD1 (5 bases). The germline gives CDR1 SGHTA, CDR2 FQGNSA. The CDR3 is 14 residues long. The V and J ends lost 5 bases and 3 bases respectively, with 13 bases between them. In nucleotides, the CDR3 is TGTGCCAGCAGCCCCGGCTCGGGGCACTATGGCTACACCTTC. Amino acid sequence: CASSPGSGHYGYTF.

This clonotype was counted only a few times. The chain joins TRBV28 to TRBJ1-5; possibly TRBD1 for D (6 bases). CDR1 MDHEN and CDR2 SYDVKM come from the germline V gene. The V end was cut by 5 bases, the J end by 6 bases, with 14 bases between. The CDR3 spans 14 residues. The CDR3 protein is CASSPTGPRQPQHF. CDR3 in DNA: TGTGCCAGCAGTCCCACAGGGCCTCGTCAGCCCCAGCATTTT.

V usage is TRBV20-1 and J usage is TRBJ2-5, with a tentative D call TRBD1 (6 bases). In germline, CDR1 is DFQATT, CDR2 SNEGSKA (reference sequence). Between the trimmed V and J ends, which lost 3 bases and 4 bases, there was a span of 15 bases. This CDR3 region has 14 residues. CDR3 amino acids: CSASGTTGPETQYF. In nucleotides, the CDR3 is TGCAGTGCTAGTGGGACCACAGGGCCAGAGACCCAGTACTTC.

This clonotype was seen only a few times. The rearrangement joins TRBV7-2 to TRBJ2-3; D remains unclear. The germline V gene has CDR1 SGHTA and CDR2 FQGNSA. V was trimmed by 4 bases and J by 0 bases, leaving 14 bases between them. This CDR3 is built from 16 residues. Here the CDR3 DNA reads TGTGCCAGCAGCTCCGTTGGGTGGGCTAGCACAGATACGCAGTATTTT. Protein product: CASSSVGWASTDTQYF.

The chain recombines TRBV20-1 with TRBJ1-1; D gene unclear. From germline, CDR1 is DFQATT and CDR2 SNEGSKA (reference sequence). The CDR3 sequence is 13 residues long. V was pared by 3 bases and J by 4 bases, with 12 bases between. For the CDR3, the DNA is TGCAGTGCTAGGGACCCGGGCGGCACTGAAGCTTTCTTT. Translation gives CSARDPGGTEAFF.

The chain has TRBV9 and TRBJ1-3; D remains ambiguous. Germline V gives CDR1 SGDLS, CDR2 YYNGEE. Trimming took 3 bases from V and 0 from J, leaving 22 bases between them. The CDR3 covers 19 residues. The CDR3 region has the DNA TGTGCCAGCAGCGCAAGACCTTCCATCCAACACGGCTCTGGAAACACCATATATTTT. This gives the protein CASSARPSIQHGSGNTIYF.

This chain's CDR3 is CASSPTDAILTF. CDR3 nucleotide sequence: TGTGCCAGCTCACCCACGGACGCCATCCTGACTTTC. The chain couples TRBV5-4 to TRBJ2-6; D ambiguous. Germline values: CDR1 SGHNT, CDR2 YYREEE (reference sequence). Trimming shortened V by 7 bases and J by 14 bases, and 16 bases separated the two germline ends. The CDR3 spans 12 residues.

This clonotype was seen just once. This chain connects TRBV19 to TRBJ1-6, with a possible D match to TRBD1 (5 bases). Germline loops: CDR1 LNHDA, CDR2 SQIVND (reference sequence). With 3 bases removed from V and 7 bases from J, the gap between germline ends came to 10 bases. The CDR3 consists of 14 residues. In DNA form, the CDR3 reads TGTGCCAGTAGTATTCAGGGTCGGAATTCACCCCTCCACTTT. Protein sequence: CASSIQGRNSPLHF.

This clonotype was observed a handful of times. CDR3 amino acids: CASSFLQNTDTQYF. The CDR3 DNA follows: TGCGCCAGCAGCTTTTTGCAGAACACAGATACGCAGTATTTT. The V gene is TRBV5-1, the J gene TRBJ2-3; D is unclear. CDR1 SGHRS and CDR2 YFSETQ come from the germline V gene. The V and J ends lost 2 bases and 2 bases respectively, with 9 bases between them. This CDR3 contains 14 residues.

This clonotype was detected many times. The V call is TRBV24-1, the J call TRBJ2-1; 9 bases match TRBD1. Trimming at V came to 3 bases and at J to 5 bases, leaving 13 bases not matched to a gene. This CDR3 is 18 amino acids long. Germline CDR1 is KGHDR and CDR2 is SFDVKD. CDR3 in DNA: TGTGCCACCAGTGATGTCCCTCAGGGGGACAGGGCCCACAATGAGCAGTTCTTC. Translating gives CATSDVPQGDRAHNEQFF.

The chain joins TRBV9 to TRBJ2-3; D possibly matches TRBD1 or TRBD2 (5 bases each). The CDR3 totals 12 residues. Trimming took 0 bases from V and 6 from J, leaving 5 bases between them. Germline-derived CDR1 and CDR2 are SGDLS and YYNGEE. The CDR3 sequence: CASSVGGDTQYF. The CDR3, as DNA: TGTGCCAGCAGCGTAGGGGGGGATACGCAGTATTTT.

J is TRBJ1-5 and V is TRBV5-8; D ambiguous. V was clipped by 4 bases and J by 7 bases, with 6 bases between them. The CDR3 contains 11 residues. Germline V gene sequence: CDR1 SGHTS, CDR2 YDEGEE. The CDR3: CASSVAQPQHF. CDR3 sequence (DNA): TGTGCCAGCAGCGTGGCCCAGCCCCAGCATTTT.

The DNA for the CDR3 is TGTGCCAGCAGTCGCCAGGAGGTCGCGTCCGGAAACACCATATATTTT. This gives the protein CASSRQEVASGNTIYF. V and J are TRBV6-1 and TRBJ1-3; D is unclear. V shed 5 bases and J shed 4 bases, with 18 bases lying between them. CDR1 and CDR2 from the germline V gene are MNHNS and SASEGT. CDR3 length equals 16 residues.

J is TRBJ2-7 and V is TRBV7-2; 8 bases agree with TRBD1. CDR3 length: 15 residues. Trimming cost V 5 bases and J 7 bases; bases outside gene matches: 13. CDR1 is SGHTA and CDR2 is FQGNSA in the germline V gene. Here the CDR3 reads CASSPQGAGIEEQYF. The CDR3 nucleotides read TGTGCCAGCAGCCCCCAGGGGGCAGGGATAGAAGAGCAGTACTTC. The whole variable domain, remainder taken from reference TRBV7-2 and TRBJ2-7, is GAGVSQSPSNKVTEKGKDVELRCDPISGHTALYWYRQSLGQGLEFLIYFQGNSAPDKSGLPSDRFSAERTGGSVSTLTIQRTQQEDSAVYLCASSPQGAGIEEQYFGPGTRLTVT.

This clonotype was counted a few times. The V and J genes are TRBV9 and TRBJ1-2, with D possibly matching TRBD1 (5 bases). Trimming shortened V by 0 bases and J by 6 bases, and 12 bases separated the two germline ends. CDR3 length equals 14 residues. CDR1 is SGDLS, CDR2 YYNGEE, per germline. CDR3 in amino acids: CASSVAPQGHGYTF. The CDR3 DNA sequence: TGTGCCAGCAGCGTAGCCCCGCAGGGCCATGGCTACACCTTC.

The CDR3 DNA is TGTGCCAGCAGCATACAGGGTTCGGATGGCTACACCTTC. This encodes CASSIQGSDGYTF. V and J are TRBV7-9 and TRBJ1-2, with D perhaps TRBD1 (6 bases). Trimming stripped 5 bases from V and 6 bases from J, with 13 bases between. Germline V lookup: CDR1 SEHNR, CDR2 FQNEAQ (reference sequence). The CDR3 has 13 amino acids.

This clonotype has only a few counts. The gene calls are TRBV5-1 and TRBJ1-5; D remains ambiguous. The ends were cut back, 0 bases at V and 6 bases at J, with 10 bases in the middle. Germline lookup yields CDR1 SGHRS and CDR2 YFSETQ. The CDR3 sequence is 14 residues long. Here the CDR3 reads CASSLDRMSQPQHF. DNA for the CDR3: TGCGCCAGCAGCTTGGACCGGATGAGTCAGCCCCAGCATTTT.

This clonotype appeared many times. This sequence joins TRBV5-5 and TRBJ1-3; a possible D gene is TRBD1 (6 bases). Trimming took off 2 bases at V and 0 bases at J, with 12 bases between the two ends. CDR1 and CDR2 from the germline V gene are SGHKS and YYEKEE (reference sequence). The CDR3 covers 16 residues. Here the CDR3 DNA reads TGTGCCAGCAGCTTCGGGGGGCAGAGCTCTGGAAACACCATATATTTT. Encoded protein: CASSFGGQSSGNTIYF.

This chain connects TRBV3-1 to TRBJ1-1; no firm D call. This CDR3 has 14 amino acids. Germline V gene sequence: CDR1 LGHDT, CDR2 YNNKEL (reference sequence). With 4 bases removed from V and 0 bases from J, the gap between germline ends came to 9 bases. DNA of the CDR3: TGTGCCAGCAGCCTGGTTGCCGTGAACACTGAAGCTTTCTTT. Translating gives CASSLVAVNTEAFF.

The rearrangement uses TRBV7-9 and TRBJ1-6; D uncertain. The germline V and J ends were trimmed by 6 bases and 7 bases, with 16 bases remaining between them. The CDR3 runs to 15 residues. The V gene's germline CDR1 is SEHNR and CDR2 FQNEAQ (reference sequence). The DNA for the CDR3 is TGTGCCAGCAGATCCCAAAACGCGGAGAATTCACCCCTCCACTTT. Its translation: CASRSQNAENSPLHF.

The genes are TRBV20-1 and TRBJ2-3, with 8 bases lining up with TRBD1. The CDR3 spans 13 residues. With 5 bases clipped from V and 3 bases from J, the junction kept 4 bases outside the gene matches. Germline CDR1 and CDR2: DFQATT and SNEGSKA (reference sequence). CDR3: CSAPDRATDTQYF. As DNA, the CDR3 is TGCAGTGCTCCGGACAGGGCGACAGATACGCAGTATTTT.

This clonotype was picked up a small number of times. The rearrangement links TRBV5-6 to TRBJ2-3; TRBD1 matches 9 bases. CDR1 and CDR2 from the germline V gene are SGHDT and YYEEEE. With 3 bases clipped from V and 5 bases from J, the junction kept 10 bases outside the gene matches. This CDR3 comprises 16 residues. CDR3 residues: CASSSLLGQGKDTQYF. The CDR3 nucleotides read TGTGCCAGCAGCTCTCTCCTGGGACAGGGAAAAGATACGCAGTATTTT.